These 14 T cell receptor beta chains were all obtained from the same sample, sequenced in a study of glioma-infiltrating T cells after dendritic cell vaccination. The table came from immunoSEQ multiplex PCR; TCRdb's copy has only in-frame clones and leaves some out. Found here are 99,000 or so clones, around 80% of them singletons; the top ten hold 5.4%. Time point of the sample: after dendritic cell vaccination, including at tumor progression/relapse. This material consisted of blood, taken after dendritic cell vaccination. These receptors were collected from a human donor with glioblastoma.

The V and J genes are TRBV10-2 and TRBJ2-5, with 8 bases identical to TRBD1. CDR1 WSHSY and CDR2 SAAADI come from the germline V gene. The V and J ends lost 8 bases and 1 base, in that order; junction bases with no gene match: 3. The CDR3 is 13 amino acids. In nucleotides, the CDR3 is TGCGCCAGCCTGGGACAGGCCCAAGAGACCCAGTACTTC. The encoded protein is CASLGQAQETQYF.

In its sample, this clone was seen once. The V gene is TRBV6-6, the J gene TRBJ1-5; TRBD1 is a possible D gene (6 bases). CDR1 and CDR2 (germline): MNHNY, SVGAGI (reference sequence). The CDR3 runs 15 residues. The V end lost 4 bases, the J end lost 2 bases, and 12 bases lay between the germline ends. In DNA, the CDR3 is TGTGCCAGCAGTTGGACAGCGGCCGGCAATCAGCCCCAGCATTTT. Translated: CASSWTAAGNQPQHF.

The V and J genes are TRBV29-1 and TRBJ1-4; 7 bases agree with TRBD1. CDR3 length equals 13 residues. J lost 8 bases, V lost 4 bases, and 7 bases had no gene match. Germline values: CDR1 SQVTM, CDR2 ANQGSEA. DNA for the CDR3: TGCAGCGTTGCCGGGGTCAGGGGGGAAAAACTGTTTTTT. Its protein is CSVAGVRGEKLFF. The complete variable domain, with remaining parts taken from reference TRBV29-1 and TRBJ1-4, reads SAVISQKPSRDICQRGTSLTIQCQVDSQVTMMFWYRQQPGQSLTLIATANQGSEATYESGFVIDKFPISRPNLTFSTLTVSNMSPEDSSIYLCSVAGVRGEKLFFGSGTQLSVL.

This clone was picked up one time. The chain combines TRBV5-1 with TRBJ2-7, with a tentative D call TRBD2 (6 bases). CDR1 and CDR2 from the germline V gene are SGHRS and YFSETQ. Trimming removed 4 bases from V and 3 bases from J, with 14 bases in between. The CDR3 is 14 residues long. The CDR3 DNA reads as TGCGCCAGCAGCCCAGGGACTCCAGTCTACGAGCAGTACTTC. Translation: CASSPGTPVYEQYF.

This clone was counted only a few times. The chain carries TRBV5-5 and TRBJ1-4, with 7 bases identical to TRBD1. Germline V CDR1 and CDR2: SGHKS, YYEKEE (reference sequence). The CDR3 covers 19 residues. V lost 4 bases and J lost 0; bases outside the gene matches: 15. The CDR3 coding sequence is TGTGCCAGCAGCCTTGGGGACAGCCGAGAACGTGCAACTAATGAAAAACTGTTTTTT. Protein product: CASSLGDSRERATNEKLFF.

This chain links TRBV2 with TRBJ1-2; D ambiguous. Germline V lookup: CDR1 SNHLY, CDR2 FYNNEI. The CDR3 runs to 13 residues. V dropped 8 bases and J dropped 2 bases, with 12 bases sitting between them. CDR3 nucleotide sequence: TGTGCCAGCGTCGCACATCCGAACTATGGCTACACCTTC. It codes for CASVAHPNYGYTF. The whole variable domain, remainder taken from reference TRBV2 and TRBJ1-2, is EPEVTQTPSHQVTQMGQEVILRCVPISNHLYFYWYRQILGQKVEFLVSFYNNEISEKSEIFDDQFSVERPDGSNFTLKIRSTKLEDSAMYFCASVAHPNYGYTFGSGTRLTVV.

V is TRBV28 and J is TRBJ2-1; TRBD2 is a possible D gene (5 bases). Trimming removed 3 bases at V and 7 bases at J, with 7 bases between. The CDR3 spans 12 residues. Germline V gives CDR1 MDHEN, CDR2 SYDVKM. This CDR3 reads CASSLEVNEQFF. In DNA form, the CDR3 reads TGTGCCAGCAGTTTGGAGGTAAATGAGCAGTTCTTC.

This clone was seen once. The chain employs TRBV1 and TRBJ2-7; TRBD1 was called by the table and not checked on the DNA. TRBV1 represents a pseudogene. There are 18 residues in the CDR3. The CDR3 protein is CTSSHGLTWTGGTYEQYF. In DNA form, the CDR3 reads TGCACCAGCAGCCACGGACTGACGTGGACAGGGGGTACCTACGAGCAGTACTTC.

The chain combines TRBV19 with TRBJ1-6, with TRBD1 identical over 7 bases. This CDR3 spans 14 amino acids. CDR1 LNHDA and CDR2 SQIVND come from the germline V gene (reference sequence). V dropped 7 bases and J dropped 5; count of bases not matched to a gene: 5. The CDR3 reads CASNSRGDNSPLHF. Written as DNA, the CDR3 is TGTGCCAGTAATTCCAGGGGGGATAATTCACCCCTCCACTTT.

The chain carries TRBV18 and TRBJ1-5, with TRBD1 as a possible D gene (5 bases). The CDR3 contains 13 residues. Germline V gene sequence: CDR1 KGHSH, CDR2 LQKENI. V dropped 2 bases and J dropped 7 bases, with 9 bases sitting between them. In DNA, the CDR3 is TGTGCCAGCTCACCAGGGGCAGACCAGCCCCAGCATTTT. Protein product: CASSPGADQPQHF.

V is TRBV30 and J is TRBJ2-2; a weak D match, TRBD1 (6 bases). Germline V gives CDR1 GTSNPN, CDR2 SVGIG (reference sequence). V was trimmed by 3 bases and J by 5 bases, leaving 13 bases between them. The CDR3 runs to 14 residues. The CDR3: CAWRLDRTTGELFF. The CDR3 nucleotides are TGTGCCTGGAGGCTGGACAGAACTACCGGGGAGCTGTTTTTT.

This clone has only one observation. The CDR3 coding sequence is TGTGCCAGCAGTTACGAGGCCCAGTACTTC. It encodes CASSYEAQYF. The genes are TRBV2 and TRBJ2-5, with D unclear. Germline values: CDR1 SNHLY, CDR2 FYNNEI. This CDR3 has 10 residues. Trimming stripped 5 bases from V and 9 bases from J, with 7 bases between.

The chain uses TRBV19 and TRBJ1-5; D gene unclear. The CDR3 length is 12 residues. Germline assignment: CDR1 LNHDA and CDR2 SQIVND (reference sequence). V was trimmed by 3 bases and J by 6 bases, leaving 6 bases between them. The CDR3 spells CASSIHGQPQHF. The CDR3 nucleotides read TGTGCCAGTAGTATTCACGGTCAGCCCCAGCATTTT.

The chain employs TRBV7-6 and TRBJ2-1; TRBD2 matches 10 bases. The germline V gene has CDR1 SGHVS and CDR2 FNYEAQ. CDR3 length equals 17 residues. Germline trimming cut 1 base from V and 8 bases from J; bases unmatched to any gene: 11. The CDR3 coding sequence is TGTGCCAGCAGCTTAGGAGGAGGGACTAGCGCCCTAGATGAGCAGTTCTTC. Translated, it gives CASSLGGGTSALDEQFF.